Here is one T cell receptor (beta chain) with its context. This clonotype was counted at least ten times. The target of this receptor is not known. No base-level quality is on record; no much larger clone is a single base apart. The CDR3 covers 15 residues, taking in both the cysteine and the phenylalanine. The sequence is cut down to CDR3 DNA, 45 bases in frame from base 1. The germline V gene encodes CDR1 MDHEN and CDR2 SYDVKM. At the junction V is shortened by 8 bases and J by 4 bases, with 20 bases in between. Donors were 30 to 45 systemically healthy Caucasian individuals from Russia aged roughly 6 to 95 years. Each donor gave 8 to 10 milliliters of peripheral blood, collected into EDTA-treated Vacutainer tubes. Ficoll-Paque density-gradient centrifugation was used to isolate PBMCs, with at least 6.5 million per sample. Trizol reagent was used to extract total RNA from PBMCs, with at least 5 micrograms per sample. Naive CD45RAhigh/CD27high T cell percentages were measured by flow cytometry on a PBMC aliquot from every donor.

The protocol used for the library was 5' RACE. The run used an Illumina HiSeq 2500. The second PCR ran for roughly 6 to 11 cycles and used a J-beta primer mix along with a sample-barcoded 5' primer. Each TCR beta cDNA molecule received a unique molecular identifier from a template-switch 5' adaptor carrying 12 random nucleotides. Each sample yielded at least 2.5 million CDR3-containing paired-end reads. First-strand cDNA was synthesized from all RNA with the Mint cDNA synthesis kit, primed by a TRBC-specific oligonucleotide. After uracil-DNA glycosylase treatment, a first 18-cycle PCR used universal primers M1SS and BC2_uni_R on all cDNA. The source study handled its data this way. Normalization of each sample was performed by random selection of 1 million high-quality reads, each carrying a distinct molecular identifier. Instead of being binned into consensus sequences, reads with shared molecular identifiers were discarded. CDR3 identification, clonotype clustering and error correction used MiTCR with a Q25 quality threshold and the strictest error-elimination algorithm. A nonparametric unseen species model using Euler transformation provided a lower-bound estimate of total TCR beta diversity. TCRdb reprocessing: public reads trimmed at Q25 with fastp, clones called with MiXCR, in-frame beta chains kept. Every CDR3 protein is listed once, alongside the most common genes and DNA of its rows. The V and J calls follow TCRdb's processing rather than the paper's. In all, the sample holds about 1.1 million distinct CDR3 sequences, and 35% to 45% of those were seen once. Over 10% of the sample is held by the ten biggest clonotypes.

The sample belongs to a study of blood T cells in healthy people across ages (dated by TCRdb to the mid-2010s). Regarding the study in general: In model experiments, roughly one uniquely barcoded TCR beta cDNA molecule per two T cells was captured by template switching. The study measured age-related changes in TCR beta repertoire diversity using deep sequencing normalized with unique cDNA molecular identifiers. The donors were split into four age groups: young (average 16 years), middle-aged (roughly 42), aged (62) and long-lived (roughly 88). To avoid experimental bias, donors of different ages were spread randomly across the sequencing lanes. For two donors (one aged 18 to 30 and one aged 80 or older), the study analyzed two additional independent replicas of 1 million unique cDNA reads from the same blood draw.

What the authors observed across the whole study: The long-lived group showed more naive CD4+ T cells, fewer expanded clones and increased TCR diversity than the aged group, suggesting age selection. As age increased, observed TCR beta diversity per million T cells dropped in a roughly linear way, and a significant reduction was already evident by age 40. Observed TCR beta diversity correlated strongly with the percentage of naive T cells measured by flow cytometry. Estimates of total diversity from one million sequenced T cells were regarded as lower bounds and underestimates. Conclusive comparison of naive and antigen-experienced compartments was prevented by the profiling of bulk unsorted PBMCs. Donor CMV infection status was unknown, potentially confounding age-related changes in expanded clonotypes.

Material: blood. The source of this sequence is a man younger than 35 in good health. The rearrangement combines TRBV28 with TRBJ1-2, with the D gene not clear enough to name. In nucleotide form, the sequence is TGTGCCAGCGGGTCCCTGAATAGGTTACCCTATGGCTACACCTTC. This gives the protein CASGSLNRLPYGYTF.